The present T cell receptor beta chain was sequenced within a study of blood T cell repertoires in COVID-19. Whole-study context: COVID-19 samples, acute and convalescent, were from the United States, Italy and Spain.

The CDR3 is 19 residues long. The germline CDR1 and CDR2 sequences are MNHEY and SMNVEV (reference sequence). Trimming cost V 4 bases and J 0 bases; bases outside gene matches: 11. Sequencing was performed with immunoSEQ multiplex PCR; in TCRdb, only in-frame clones are kept and a portion is missing. Here the sample spans 400,000 to 450,000 clones, 90% being singletons. Participants were placed into cohorts based on the clinical history they reported. The sequenced material came from PBMCs or T cells enriched from blood (not recorded which). The rearrangement uses TRBV27 and TRBJ2-5, with TRBD2 matching 13 bases. This receptor was obtained from a man aged 18 to 30 who had recovered from COVID-19. The DNA for the CDR3 is TGTGCCAGCAGTTCCGGGTTACTAGCGGGAGGGTCGTACCAAGAGACCCAGTACTTC. The encoded protein is CASSSGLLAGGSYQETQYF.